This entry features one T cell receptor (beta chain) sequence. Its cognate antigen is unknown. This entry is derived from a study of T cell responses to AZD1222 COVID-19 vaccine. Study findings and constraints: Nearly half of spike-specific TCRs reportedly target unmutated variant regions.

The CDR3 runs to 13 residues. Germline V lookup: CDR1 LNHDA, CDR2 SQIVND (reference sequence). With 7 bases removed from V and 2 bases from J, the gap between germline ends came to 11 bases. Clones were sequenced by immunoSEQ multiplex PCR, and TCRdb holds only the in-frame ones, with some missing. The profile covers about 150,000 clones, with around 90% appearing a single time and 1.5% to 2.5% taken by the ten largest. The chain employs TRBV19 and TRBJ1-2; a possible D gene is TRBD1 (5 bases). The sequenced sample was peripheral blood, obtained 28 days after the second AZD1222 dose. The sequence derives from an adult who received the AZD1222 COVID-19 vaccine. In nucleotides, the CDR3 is TGTGCCAGTAAGCGGACACCAAACTATGGCTACACCTTC. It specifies CASKRTPNYGYTF.